This entry concerns a single T cell receptor beta chain. Its target is not known. This sample stems from a study of vaccination and CD4 T cells after COVID-19. Treatment described: roughly 10-day PBMC culture with coronavirus spike peptide pools or control peptides (ViraFEST assay). Harvesting of the unexposed donor's CD4+ T cells predated the COVID-19 pandemic (2011-2018). Where cell yield allowed, unexposed-donor CD4+ T cells were probed with SARS-CoV-2 S/N and four cold-coronavirus spikes. Sequenced with the Oncomine TCR Beta short-read assay was DNA taken from cultured CD4+ T cells. Using its own MiXCR run on the PCR reads, TCRdb lists one record per CDR3 protein. Of nearly 5,500 distinct CDR3 sequences listed, less than 40% are singletons. This TCR was sampled from a human donor in good health. Sequenced material: CD4+ T cells from blood, cultured in vitro.

The CDR3 loop is CASSFTPGPRAGEQFF. CDR3 coding DNA: TGTGCCAGCAGTTTTACGCCCGGGCCTCGTGCTGGTGAGCAGTTCTTC. The chain links TRBV27 to TRBJ2-1, with unresolved D. V lost 3 bases and J lost 9, with 21 bases in between. Germline CDR1 and CDR2: MNHEY and SMNVEV (reference sequence). This CDR3 is built from 16 residues.